These 8 T cell receptor beta chains share one sample of origin, sequenced in a study of T cells in Graves' hyperthyroidism and ophthalmopathy. There were TCR beta CDR3 regions amplified from RNA transcripts. Primed by the HTBI set, a first-round RT-PCR was run on the TCR CDR3. TCRdb independently ran MiXCR on the multiplex PCR reads; one entry per CDR3 protein. This sample yields around 500,000 distinct CDR3 sequences, of which about 14% are seen a single time; 14% belongs to the top ten. What was sequenced was blood. Every receptor here comes from a woman aged 40-49 years with Graves' hyperthyroidism.

Ten or more counts support this clonotype. CDR3 amino acids: CASPPGPDRTDTQYF. CDR3 coding DNA: TGTGCCAGCCCTCCAGGACCCGACCGCACAGATACGCAGTATTTT. The V call is TRBV2, the J call TRBJ2-3; D not certain. Deletions cut 8 bases from V and 1 base from J, with 16 bases between. Germline-derived CDR1 and CDR2 are SNHLY and FYNNEI. CDR3 length equals 15 residues.

This clonotype was seen at least ten times. The rearrangement links TRBV28 to TRBJ2-1; tentative D call: TRBD1 (5 bases). This CDR3 region has 17 residues. Germline values: CDR1 MDHEN, CDR2 SYDVKM. Trimming pared 4 bases from V and 0 bases from J, leaving 16 bases between. The CDR3 sequence: CASSSRQQVSSYNEQFF. CDR3 in DNA: TGTGCCAGCAGTTCAAGACAACAGGTCAGCTCCTACAATGAGCAGTTCTTC.

In this sample, this clonotype turned up many times. The chain is built from TRBV28 and TRBJ1-1; TRBD1 might be the D (6 bases). Trimming left V 7 bases short and J 0 bases short, with 18 bases between. Germline values: CDR1 MDHEN, CDR2 SYDVKM. This CDR3 contains 16 residues. CDR3 in amino acids: CASTGGGGALNTEAFF. The DNA for the CDR3 is TGTGCCAGCACTGGAGGGGGGGGGGCATTGAACACTGAAGCTTTCTTT.

This clonotype was counted only a few times. The chain combines TRBV28 with TRBJ1-5, with a tentative D call TRBD1 (5 bases). The CDR3 sequence is 14 residues long. CDR1 and CDR2 (germline): MDHEN, SYDVKM. The germline V and J ends were trimmed by 6 bases and 4 bases, with 13 bases remaining between them. The DNA for the CDR3 is TGTGCCAGCAGAGTACAGGCGACTAATCAGCCCCAGCATTTT. Translated: CASRVQATNQPQHF.

The chain employs TRBV20-1 and TRBJ2-7; TRBD1 aligns across 9 bases. CDR3 length equals 16 residues. V gave up 6 bases and J gave up 1 base; unmatched junction bases: 13. Looked up from germline, CDR1 is DFQATT and CDR2 is SNEGSKA (reference sequence). CDR3 coding DNA: TGCAGTGCGCGGACAGGGGCCTCCAGGTTGTCCTACGAGCAGTACTTC. Translated, it gives CSARTGASRLSYEQYF.

On this clonotype: Sequence at one end of the junction differs from germline and may be a read error. The chain links TRBV18 to TRBJ2-7, with 7 bases aligning to TRBD1. The CDR3 consists of 15 residues. CDR1 KGHSH and CDR2 LQKENI come from the germline V gene. CDR3 amino acids: CACSPPGDRAYEQYF. The CDR3 DNA follows: TGTGCCTGCTCACCTCCCGGGGACAGAGCCTACGAGCAGTACTTC.

This clonotype was detected ten times or more. J is TRBJ2-5 and V is TRBV12-3 or TRBV12-4; D not resolved. Between the trimmed V and J ends, which lost 8 bases and 3 bases, there was a span of 4 bases. This CDR3 is built from 10 residues. CDR3 protein: CASGEETQYF. The CDR3 DNA is TGTGCCAGCGGGGAAGAGACCCAGTACTTC.

The chain is built from TRBV7-9 and TRBJ1-3, with 11 positions matching TRBD1. This CDR3 has 17 residues. The junction had 9 bases not matched to a gene; V was cut back by 5 bases and J by 3 bases. Germline CDR1 and CDR2: SEHNR and FQNEAQ (reference sequence). DNA for the CDR3: TGTGCCAGCAGCCGGGGACAGGGGGTTCTATATGGAAACACCATATATTTT. Translating it yields CASSRGQGVLYGNTIYF.